This T cell receptor beta chain was retrieved from a study of OX40 agonist ivuxolimab in advanced cancers. Study as a whole: As their treatment, patients were administered ivuxolimab, an agonistic anti-OX40 (CD134) antibody. Study-wide results and limits: At doses 0.1 to 3.0 mg/kg, CD4+ and CD8+ clones expanded.

The method was immunoSEQ multiplex PCR; TCRdb's version includes in-frame clones alone and lacks a portion of them. The sample carries roughly 48,000 clones, roughly 89% recorded once. There are 14 residues in the CDR3. Germline V gene data show CDR1 as SGHVS and CDR2 as FNYEAQ. Comment on this clone: Its antigen remains unknown. The junction does not match germline at one end; this may be a read error.

The V and J genes are TRBV7-6 and TRBJ1-6; 7 bases are shared with TRBD1. This sequence originates from an adult with an advanced solid tumor such as melanoma, head and neck, liver or kidney cancer. The sequenced sample was CD4+ or CD8+ T cells sorted from blood, obtained in a trial of the OX40 agonist ivuxolimab. The CDR3 bases are TGTGCCGGCAGCTCCGGGACAGCTAATTCACCCCTCCACTTT. Encoded protein: CAGSSGTANSPLHF.